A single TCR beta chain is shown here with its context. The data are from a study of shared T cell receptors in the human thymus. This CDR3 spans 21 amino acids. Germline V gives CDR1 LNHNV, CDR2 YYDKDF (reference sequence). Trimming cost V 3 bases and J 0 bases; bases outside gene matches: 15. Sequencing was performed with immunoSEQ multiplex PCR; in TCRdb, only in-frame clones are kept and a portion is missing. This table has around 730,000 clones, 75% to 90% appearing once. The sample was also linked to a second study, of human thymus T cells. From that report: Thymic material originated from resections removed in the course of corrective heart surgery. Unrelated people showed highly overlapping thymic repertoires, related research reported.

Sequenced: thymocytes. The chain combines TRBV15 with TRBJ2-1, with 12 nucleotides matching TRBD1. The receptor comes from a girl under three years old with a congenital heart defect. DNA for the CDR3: TGTGCCACCAGCAGCTACACGACCGGGACAGGGGGCATCTTCTCCTACAATGAGCAGTTCTTC. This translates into CATSSYTTGTGGIFSYNEQFF.